These T cell receptor beta chains were read from a single sample in a study of identical twins. One entry per CDR3 protein, called by TCRdb with MiXCR from the 5' RACE reads. Among about 220,000 distinct CDR3 sequences listed, around 10% were seen once. The sample consisted of memory (CD45RO+) T cells sorted from blood. Receptors were obtained from a woman under 30 in good health. CDR3s include the opening cysteine and the closing phenylalanine or tryptophan. A D gene is named only where the DNA matches it firmly. Size tells how often a clone was seen (once, few, many) or the class of an expanded clone, and some rows leave it out.

d_call clone_size j_call v_call cdr3_aa cdr3_nt
. . TRBJ1-2 TRBV5-5 CASSLDPGYRGYTF TGTGCCAGCAGCTTGGACCCGGGTTATCGTGGCTACACCTTC
. few TRBJ2-2 TRBV7-2 CASSSPRGPGELFF TGTGCCAGCAGCTCGCCAAGGGGCCCCGGGGAGCTGTTTTTT
. . TRBJ2-5 TRBV7-9 CASSPSGDYRQETQYF TGTGCCAGCAGCCCATCAGGGGACTACCGACAAGAGACCCAGTACTTC
. few TRBJ1-2 TRBV12-3/TRBV12-4 CASSLWSYGYTF TGTGCCAGCAGTTTGTGGAGCTATGGCTACACCTTC
. many TRBJ2-1 TRBV12-3/TRBV12-4 CASRPQQGVGTYNEQFF TGTGCCAGCAGACCCCAACAGGGAGTGGGCACCTACAATGAGCAGTTCTTC
. . TRBJ1-5 TRBV7-2 CASSPQGRNQPQHF TGTGCCAGCAGCCCGCAGGGTCGGAATCAGCCCCAGCATTTT
. few TRBJ2-7 TRBV20-1 CSASRLVPADEQYF TGCAGTGCTAGTCGTTTGGTCCCGGCGGACGAGCAGTACTTC
TRBD1 many TRBJ1-2 TRBV5-1 CASRQQSGQDNYGYTF TGCGCCAGCAGACAGCAATCCGGACAGGATAACTATGGCTACACCTTC
TRBD2 few TRBJ2-7 TRBV5-1 CASKSASGYEQYF TGCGCCAGCAAATCTGCTAGCGGGTACGAGCAGTACTTC
. . TRBJ2-2 TRBV7-3 CASSLSSSGELFF TGTGCCAGCAGCTTAAGCTCATCCGGGGAGCTGTTTTTT
. . TRBJ2-1 TRBV30 CAWSRGGLSNEQFF TGTGCCTGGAGTCGGGGTGGTTTGAGCAATGAGCAGTTCTTC
. many TRBJ1-2 TRBV12-3/TRBV12-4 CASSLRPNYGYTF TGTGCCAGCAGTTTACGACCGAACTATGGCTACACCTTC
TRBD1 . TRBJ2-3 TRBV24-1 CATSDPTWDRGGDTQYF TGTGCCACCAGTGATCCTACTTGGGACAGGGGAGGAGATACGCAGTATTTT
. . TRBJ2-5 TRBV5-6 CASSLAPTHQETQYF TGTGCCAGCAGCTTGGCCCCGACTCACCAAGAGACCCAGTACTTC